A selection of T cell receptor beta chains follows, all from one sample in a study of beta chain features in type 1 diabetes. Data came from immunoSEQ multiplex PCR; TCRdb stores just in-frame clones and leaves some out. The repertoire holds 300,000 to 350,000 clones, around 8.5% seen once, with over 0.95% in the top ten. The sequencing input was central memory CD4+ T cells from blood. These receptors originate from a man aged 25 to 40 with type 1 diabetes. The CDR3 runs from the conserved cysteine through the conserved F or W. A D gene is named only where the DNA matches it firmly. Clone size is not always given. Where it is, it says once, few, many or a class for expanded clones.

J gene,V gene,D gene,clone size,CDR3 protein,CDR3 DNA
TRBJ2-1,TRBV4-3,TRBD2,-,CASSPGTSGVLFF,TGCGCCAGCAGCCCGGGGACTAGCGGGGTTTTGTTCTTC
TRBJ1-2,TRBV16,TRBD1,-,CASSQSFSGTGYGYTF,TGTGCCAGCAGCCAATCCTTCTCGGGGACAGGGTATGGCTACACCTTC
TRBJ1-1,TRBV5-1,TRBD1,-,CASSWRTGQLNTEAFF,TGCGCCAGCAGCTGGCGGACAGGGCAACTAAACACTGAAGCTTTCTTT
TRBJ2-7,TRBV6-6,-,-,CASSPRDKSYEQYF,TGTGCCAGCAGTCCCCGGGACAAGTCCTACGAGCAGTACTTC
TRBJ2-1,TRBV5-1,-,-,CASSLEGSPSNKQFF,TGCGCCAGCAGCTTGGAAGGGTCTCCTAGCAATAAGCAGTTCTTC
TRBJ1-2,TRBV10-3,-,-,CAISDPGLLNYGYTF,TGTGCCATCAGTGACCCGGGACTCCTCAACTATGGCTACACCTTC
TRBJ2-1,TRBV11-2,TRBD2,-,CASSTRLAGINEQFF,TGTGCCAGCAGCACGAGACTAGCGGGGATCAATGAGCAGTTCTTC
TRBJ2-3,TRBV5-6,-,-,CASSLFGNTQYF,TGTGCCAGCAGCTTGTTCGGTAATACGCAGTATTTT
TRBJ2-7,TRBV5-4,-,-,CASSLDKLSSNEQYF,TGTGCCAGCAGCTTGGACAAGCTATCCTCCAACGAGCAGTACTTC
TRBJ2-1,TRBV11-2,-,-,CASSVPPGSSYNEQFF,TGTGCCAGCAGCGTACCCCCAGGGAGCTCCTACAATGAGCAGTTCTTC
TRBJ1-2,TRBV6-5,-,-,CASSYREGVDGYTF,TGTGCCAGCAGCTACAGGGAAGGGGTAGATGGCTACACCTTC
TRBJ2-4,TRBV28,TRBD1,few,CATQDRTAKNIQYF,TGTGCCACCCAGGACAGGACAGCCAAAAACATTCAGTACTTC
TRBJ2-7,TRBV7-8,-,-,CASSFISGSSYEQYF,TGTGCCAGCAGCTTCATTAGTGGCAGCTCCTACGAGCAGTACTTC
TRBJ2-7,TRBV7-2,-,-,CASSPREGYEQYF,TGTGCCAGCAGCCCCCGTGAGGGATACGAGCAGTACTTC
TRBJ1-2,TRBV30,-,few,CAWSVSNGYTF,TGTGCCTGGAGTGTATCGAATGGCTACACCTTC
TRBJ2-3,TRBV7-2,-,few,CASSLSNGGAGDTQYF,TGTGCCAGCAGCTTGTCGAATGGGGGGGCGGGAGATACGCAGTATTTT
TRBJ2-5,TRBV27,-,few,CASSPPLGRTQYF,TGTGCCAGCAGTCCCCCTCTGGGGAGGACCCAGTACTTC
TRBJ1-1,TRBV4-3,TRBD1,many,CASSQDPQGANTEAFF,TGCGCCAGCAGCCAAGATCCGCAGGGGGCAAACACTGAAGCTTTCTTT
TRBJ1-5,TRBV5-1,-,few,CASSYDSGTPQHF,TGCGCCAGCAGCTATGACAGCGGAACGCCCCAGCATTTT
TRBJ2-2,TRBV2,TRBD2,few,CASSFSGGLDTGELFF,TGTGCCAGCAGTTTTAGCGGGGGCCTTGACACCGGGGAGCTGTTTTTT
TRBJ2-7,TRBV28,TRBD1,few,CASSLFGQGGYVQYF,TGTGCCAGCAGTTTATTCGGACAGGGGGGTTACGTGCAGTACTTC
TRBJ2-1,TRBV9,-,-,CASSVVSGAYEQFF,TGTGCCAGCAGCGTAGTATCAGGGGCCTATGAGCAGTTCTTC
TRBJ1-2,TRBV28,-,-,CASTPGPQGHYGYTF,TGTGCCAGCACCCCTGGACCGCAGGGCCACTATGGCTACACCTTC
TRBJ1-1,TRBV10-1,-,-,CASSMRLDTEAFF,TGCGCCAGCAGTATGCGTCTAGACACTGAAGCTTTCTTT